This TCR beta chain was retrieved from a study of shared clonotypes between healthy human individuals. Looking at the study overall: A couple of women and a few men aged 18 to 49 served as donors.

Turning to this clone: The antigen remains unidentified.

The assay was carried out at the deep level. TCRdb's copy holds only in-frame clones and misses some; the assay was immunoSEQ multiplex PCR. Of around 530,000 clones listed, around 77% are singletons. Study-wide results and limits: Sequencing depth was a factor that was expected to affect clonotype sharing among donors. Sampling included only blood; tissue repertoires likely differ.

This CDR3 is built from 15 residues. Trimming left V 4 bases short and J 1 base short, with 12 bases between. Germline V gene data show CDR1 as SGHTA and CDR2 as FQGTGA. The sequence was collected from a middle-aged woman in good health. Some clones in this sample may be carry-over from other donors' samples. Sequenced: PBMCs. The chain is built from TRBV7-3 and TRBJ2-3; the D gene is possibly TRBD2 (6 bases). The CDR3 region has the DNA TGTGCCAGCAGCTCGGGACTTTCGGGCACAGATACGCAGTATTTT. Its protein is CASSSGLSGTDTQYF.